This T cell receptor beta chain was sequenced during a study of T-cell reconstitution after alpha-beta-depleted transplantation in children. Researchers prepared the TCRbeta library using unique molecular identifiers, the study reports. TCRdb processed the PCR reads anew with MiXCR; each CDR3 protein has one entry. The repertoire holds nearly 400,000 distinct CDR3 sequences, with around 21% as singletons. CDR3 size: 19 residues. Germline V gene sequence: CDR1 DFQATT, CDR2 SNEGSKA (reference sequence). Worth noting for this clonotype: Being one base from a much bigger clone, this may be a read error.

The clonotype comes from a human donor who donated a stem cell graft to a child with acute myeloid leukemia. The source material was PBMCs from the stem cell graft donor, sampled from the stem cell graft. The chain links TRBV20-1 to TRBJ2-5; 10 nucleotides agree with TRBD1. In DNA form, the CDR3 reads TGCTGTGCTAGAGATACGCGGACAGGGGGATTGGAGATGCAAGAGACCCAGTACTTC. Its protein product is CCARDTRTGGLEMQETQYF.